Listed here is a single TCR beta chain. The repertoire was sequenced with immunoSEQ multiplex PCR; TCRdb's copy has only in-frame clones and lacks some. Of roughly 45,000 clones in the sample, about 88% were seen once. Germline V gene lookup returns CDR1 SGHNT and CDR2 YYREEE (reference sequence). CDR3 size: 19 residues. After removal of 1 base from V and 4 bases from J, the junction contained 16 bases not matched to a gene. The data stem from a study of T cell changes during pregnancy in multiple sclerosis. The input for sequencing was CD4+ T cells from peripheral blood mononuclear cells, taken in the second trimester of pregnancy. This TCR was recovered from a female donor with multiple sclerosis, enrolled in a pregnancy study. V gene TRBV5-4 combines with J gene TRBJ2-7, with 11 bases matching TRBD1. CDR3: CASSLWGQGGSGSRYEQYF. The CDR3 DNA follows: TGTGCCAGCAGCTTGTGGGGACAGGGGGGTAGCGGGAGTCGTTACGAGCAGTACTTC.